Presented here are 27 T cell receptor beta chains from one specimen sequenced in a study of T cells in Graves' hyperthyroidism and ophthalmopathy. Amplified TCR beta CDR3 regions came from RNA transcripts. The primer set for the first-round RT-PCR of the TCR CDR3 was HTBI. MiXCR, run by TCRdb on the multiplex PCR reads, gives a single entry per CDR3 protein. Of around 400,000 distinct CDR3 sequences in the sample, approximately 13% were seen once. Sequenced sample: blood. These receptors were collected from a woman aged 18 to 35 with Graves' hyperthyroidism.

This clonotype has ten or more counts. The chain employs TRBV10-3 and TRBJ1-6, with D possibly being TRBD1 (5 bases). V was shortened by 2 bases and J by 8 bases, with 19 bases between the two germline ends. The CDR3 spans 17 residues. CDR1 is ENHRY, CDR2 SYGVKD, per germline. The CDR3 loop reads CAISERRDPTRHSPLHF. In DNA, the CDR3 is TGTGCCATCAGTGAGCGCCGGGACCCTACTAGGCATTCACCCCTCCACTTT.

This clonotype was counted ten times or more. V usage is TRBV6-1 and J usage is TRBJ1-1; TRBD1 matches at 11 bases. The V segment lost 5 bases and the J segment 7 bases; nucleotides outside the gene matches: 6. Germline loops: CDR1 MNHNS, CDR2 SASEGT. The CDR3 has 14 residues. CDR3 DNA: TGTGCCAGCAGTCCAGGACAGGGGGCCCGTGAAGCTTTCTTT. This encodes CASSPGQGAREAFF.

This clonotype was picked up many times. V usage is TRBV19 and J usage is TRBJ1-5; D not certain. The V gene lost 8 bases and the J gene lost 5 bases, with 10 bases spanning the gap. CDR3 length: 12 residues. Germline V lookup: CDR1 LNHDA, CDR2 SQIVND (reference sequence). The CDR3 DNA sequence: TGTGCCAGTCAAATATGGGATCAGCCCCAGCATTTT. Translating it yields CASQIWDQPQHF.

The V and J genes are TRBV7-3 and TRBJ2-2, with TRBD1 matching 7 bases. In germline, CDR1 is SGHTA, CDR2 FQGTGA. This CDR3 comprises 14 residues. V trimming: 5 bases; J trimming: 6 bases; junction bases outside the gene matches: 6. The CDR3, as DNA: TGTGCCAGCAGCGCCTCGGGACAGCCCGGGGAGCTGTTTTTT. Its protein is CASSASGQPGELFF.

Remarks on this clonotype: With a much larger clone just one base away, this may be a read error. The chain combines TRBV24-1 with TRBJ2-3; maybe TRBD1 (7 bases). This CDR3 has 17 residues. Germline CDR1 is KGHDR and CDR2 is SFDVKD. Deletions cut 5 bases from V and 6 bases from J, with 23 bases between. CDR3 sequence: CATSGTPGGPEKDTQYF. The DNA for the CDR3 is TGTGCCACCAGTGGAACTCCAGGGGGGCCTGAGAAGGATACGCAGTATTTT.

This clonotype was observed many times. V usage is TRBV7-9 and J usage is TRBJ1-1, with TRBD1 matching 8 bases. Unmatched junction bases numbered 3, after V lost 3 bases and J lost 3 bases. Germline V gene sequence: CDR1 SEHNR, CDR2 FQNEAQ (reference sequence). The CDR3 is 14 residues long. The CDR3 nucleotides read TGTGCCAGCAGCTTGGACAGGGACTACACTGAAGCTTTCTTT. It translates to CASSLDRDYTEAFF.

This clonotype was detected ten times or more. The chain is built from TRBV28 and TRBJ2-7, with TRBD2 as a possible D gene (6 bases). The CDR3 has 10 residues. Germline loops: CDR1 MDHEN, CDR2 SYDVKM. V was cut by 8 bases and J by 7 bases, with 9 bases left in between. Here the CDR3 reads CASEGREQYF. As DNA, the CDR3 is TGTGCCAGCGAGGGGAGGGAGCAGTACTTC.

This clonotype was observed many times. The rearrangement joins TRBV6-1 to TRBJ1-1; 9 bases map to TRBD1. The CDR3 runs 15 residues. V lost 5 bases and J lost 7; bases outside the gene matches: 11. CDR1 is MNHNS, CDR2 SASEGT, per germline. The CDR3 nucleotides read TGTGCCAGCAGTTTACAGGGGGCGGGCGAGGATGAAGCTTTCTTT. Residues: CASSLQGAGEDEAFF.

This chain uses TRBV2 with TRBJ1-1, with TRBD1 identical over 9 bases. Trimming took 5 bases from V and 11 from J; bases not matched to a gene: 6. The CDR3 runs to 12 residues. The germline gives CDR1 SNHLY, CDR2 FYNNEI. CDR3 amino acids: CASSSGTGTAFF. CDR3 in DNA: TGTGCCAGCAGTTCCGGGACAGGGACGGCTTTCTTT.

The chain carries TRBV3-1 and TRBJ1-1; D gene ambiguous. The V end was cut by 3 bases, the J end by 3 bases, with 5 bases between. The length of the CDR3 is 12 residues. Germline V gene lookup returns CDR1 LGHDT and CDR2 YNNKEL (reference sequence). The CDR3 loop is CASSHPDTEAFF. The CDR3 coding sequence is TGTGCCAGCAGCCATCCGGACACTGAAGCTTTCTTT.

V usage is TRBV20-1 and J usage is TRBJ2-1; D may be TRBD2 (6 bases). CDR3 length: 11 amino acids. Germline values: CDR1 DFQATT, CDR2 SNEGSKA (reference sequence). V lost 3 bases to trimming and J lost 6 bases, with 6 bases between them. CDR3 nucleotides: TGCAGTGCTAGCGGGGGCAATGAGCAGTTCTTC. Translation: CSASGGNEQFF.

This clonotype was seen many times. V is TRBV7-3 and J is TRBJ2-1, with D possibly being TRBD1 (5 bases). CDR1 SGHTA and CDR2 FQGTGA come from the germline V gene. Trimming removed 3 bases at V and 2 bases at J, with 8 bases between. This CDR3 has 14 residues. The DNA of the CDR3 is TGTGCCAGCAGCTTGGACACCACCTACAATGAGCAGTTCTTC. Translated: CASSLDTTYNEQFF.

This clonotype was seen at least ten times. The V gene is TRBV12-3 or TRBV12-4, the J gene TRBJ2-7; D gene ambiguous. V gave up 6 bases and J gave up 2 bases, with 8 bases separating them. The CDR3 totals 12 residues. The CDR3 protein is CASRGSPYEQYF. In nucleotides, the CDR3 is TGTGCCAGCAGAGGGTCCCCCTACGAGCAGTACTTC.

This clonotype came up many times. The gene calls are TRBV11-1 and TRBJ2-1; D is unresolved. Germline CDR1 is SGHAT and CDR2 is FQDESV (reference sequence). The V end lost 10 bases, the J end lost 6 bases, and 7 bases lay between the germline ends. There are 10 residues in the CDR3. CDR3 loop: CATGSNEQFF. CDR3 DNA sequence: TGTGCCACAGGTAGCAATGAGCAGTTCTTC.

This clonotype was recorded many times. The V call is TRBV11-1, the J call TRBJ2-7; D uncertain. The ends were cut back, 4 bases at V and 4 bases at J, with 8 bases in the middle. CDR3 size: 12 residues. The germline V gene has CDR1 SGHAT and CDR2 FQDESV (reference sequence). CDR3: CASSYRTYEQYF. DNA for the CDR3: TGTGCCAGCAGCTACAGAACTTACGAGCAGTACTTC. The entire variable domain, with the rest obtained from reference TRBV11-1 and TRBJ2-7, is as follows: EAEVAQSPRYKITEKSQAVAFWCDPISGHATLYWYRQILGQGPELLVQFQDESVVDDSQLPKDRFSAERLKGVDSTLKIQPAELGDSAMYLCASSYRTYEQYFGPGTRLTVT.

Details on this clonotype: With a much larger clone just one base away, this may be a read error. The rearrangement joins TRBV6-1 to TRBJ1-2; D call uncertain. In germline, CDR1 is MNHNS, CDR2 SASEGT. The CDR3 runs to 14 residues. The DNA of the CDR3 is TGTGCCAGCAGTGAAGATTGGAGGACCTATGGCTACATCTTC. It specifies CASSEDWRTYGYIF.

This clonotype was seen more than once but under ten times. The chain uses TRBV6-1 and TRBJ1-3; possible D gene TRBD1, 6 bases. CDR1 is MNHNS, CDR2 SASEGT, per germline. V was pared by 5 bases and J by 0 bases, with 20 bases between. This CDR3 region has 18 residues. The CDR3, as DNA: TGTGCCAGCAGTTCGCCCCCCTGGGGGGCCCCCTCTGGAAACACCATATATTTT. Translating it yields CASSSPPWGAPSGNTIYF.

This clonotype occurred many times. The chain links TRBV28 to TRBJ2-2, with 12 bases aligning to TRBD1. The trim removed 9 bases at V and 7 bases at J, leaving 15 bases unmatched. The CDR3 is made up of 17 amino acids. The germline V gene has CDR1 MDHEN and CDR2 SYDVKM. The CDR3 protein is CASIDPGQGATDGELFF. CDR3 bases: TGTGCCAGTATTGACCCGGGACAGGGGGCGACGGACGGGGAGCTGTTTTTT. Variable domain in full (rest from reference TRBV28 and TRBJ2-2): DVKVTQSSRYLVKRTGEKVFLECVQDMDHENMFWYRQDPGLGLRLIYFSYDVKMKEKGDIPEGYSVSREKKERFSLILESASTNQTSMYLCASIDPGQGATDGELFFGEGSRLTVL.

This chain uses TRBV6-1 with TRBJ1-1, with TRBD1 matching over 8 bases. The CDR3 has 12 amino acids. V was pared by 11 bases and J by 1 base, with 3 bases of the junction left unmatched. Germline lookup yields CDR1 MNHNS and CDR2 SASEGT. The CDR3 here is CAGGTGNTEAFF. The CDR3 bases are TGTGCCGGGGGGACAGGGAACACTGAAGCTTTCTTT.

This clonotype was found many times. The rearrangement uses TRBV12-3 or TRBV12-4 and TRBJ1-5, with 7 nucleotides matching TRBD1. Trimming removed 7 bases from V and 4 bases from J; junction bases left unmatched: 7. There are 14 residues in the CDR3. CDR3 bases: TGTGCCAGCACAAGGGGGCAGTTTAATCAGCCCCAGCATTTT. This encodes CASTRGQFNQPQHF.

The V call is TRBV5-1, the J call TRBJ2-2; 9 bases align to TRBD1. This CDR3 is 17 amino acids long. The germline gives CDR1 SGHRS, CDR2 YFSETQ. With 4 bases clipped from V and 6 bases from J, the junction kept 13 bases outside the gene matches. CDR3 nucleotide sequence: TGCGCCAGCAGCCAAAAAGGAGGGACAGGGAAAGCCGGGGAGCTGTTTTTT. Protein product: CASSQKGGTGKAGELFF.

This clonotype appeared many times. The chain uses TRBV20-1 and TRBJ1-5; 8 nucleotides agree with TRBD1. The germline V gene has CDR1 DFQATT and CDR2 SNEGSKA (reference sequence). V shed 2 bases and J 3 bases; nucleotides not matched to a gene: 3. The CDR3 length is 14 residues. Here the CDR3 reads CSARTGGYNQPQHF. CDR3 DNA: TGCAGTGCTAGAACAGGGGGATACAATCAGCCCCAGCATTTT.

The gene calls are TRBV18 and TRBJ2-7, with TRBD1 matching over 9 bases. This CDR3 region has 18 residues. Germline CDR1 KGHSH, CDR2 LQKENI. V was clipped by 0 bases and J by 7 bases; unmatched bases: 16. CDR3: CASSPPWDRERSLREQYF. CDR3 DNA sequence: TGTGCCAGCTCACCACCTTGGGACAGGGAACGAAGTTTAAGGGAGCAGTACTTC.

CDR3 protein: CASSYSAGGTGNTEAFF. The CDR3 DNA reads as TGTGCCAGCAGTTACTCGGCCGGCGGCACAGGGAACACTGAAGCTTTCTTT. V usage is TRBV6-2 or TRBV6-3 and J usage is TRBJ1-1; maybe TRBD1 (5 bases). CDR3 length equals 17 residues. The germline gives CDR1 MNHEY, CDR2 SVGEGT. V was cut by 0 bases and J by 1 base, with 15 bases left in between.

The table lists this clonotype with many counts. The chain employs TRBV20-1 and TRBJ1-5, with D possibly TRBD1 on 5 matching bases. The CDR3 covers 12 residues. The ends were cut back, 6 bases at V and 5 bases at J, with 11 bases in the middle. Germline assignment: CDR1 DFQATT and CDR2 SNEGSKA (reference sequence). The CDR3 coding sequence is TGCAGTGCCCCATGGGGGGATCAGCCCCAGCATTTT. This gives the protein CSAPWGDQPQHF.

This clonotype was seen ten or more times. V is TRBV12-3 or TRBV12-4 and J is TRBJ2-7; D is unresolved. The V end was cut by 3 bases, the J end by 4 bases, with 13 bases between. The CDR3 totals 14 residues. The CDR3 nucleotides read TGTGCCAGCAGTTTTGGGGATTCATGGTACGAGCAGTACTTC. Translating it yields CASSFGDSWYEQYF.

The CDR3 region has the DNA TGTGCCAGCAGCCAAGATCTAGGGACAGGGTGGTCAGAGACCCAGTACTTC. It translates to CASSQDLGTGWSETQYF. The chain has TRBV4-2 and TRBJ2-5, with 9 bases fitting TRBD1. Per germline, CDR1 LGHNA and CDR2 YNFKEQ. The CDR3 sequence is 17 residues long. The V segment lost 0 bases and the J segment 4 bases; nucleotides outside the gene matches: 9.